This entry lists 14 T cell receptor beta chains sequenced from one sample in a study of blood T cell repertoires in COVID-19. Profiled with immunoSEQ multiplex PCR; TCRdb holds only in-frame clones, not every one. The data hold more than 200,000 clones, with around four fifths observed a single time. The sequenced material came from peripheral blood. Receptors were obtained from a man in his sixties with acute or convalescent COVID-19.

This chain joins TRBV6-4 and TRBJ2-3; possible D gene TRBD1, 6 bases. CDR1 and CDR2 (germline): MRHNA, SNTAGT. V dropped 4 bases and J dropped 2 bases, with 10 bases sitting between them. The CDR3 length is 14 residues. The chain's CDR3 is CASSVQGYTDTQYF. CDR3 DNA: TGTGCCAGCAGTGTCCAGGGGTACACAGATACGCAGTATTTT.

The genes are TRBV6-5 and TRBJ2-3; D possibly corresponds to TRBD1 (6 bases). The CDR3 totals 16 residues. Trimming left V 2 bases short and J 1 base short, with 13 bases between. CDR1 and CDR2 from the germline V gene are MNHEY and SVGAGI. The CDR3 coding sequence is TGTGCCAGCAGTTACGGACAGTCTAGCCGCACAGATACGCAGTATTTT. It specifies CASSYGQSSRTDTQYF.

This clone has only one observation. This chain joins TRBV18 and TRBJ2-5; tentatively, D is TRBD1 (6 bases). From germline, CDR1 is KGHSH and CDR2 LQKENI. This CDR3 has 14 amino acids. V dropped 0 bases and J dropped 4 bases, with 9 bases sitting between them. CDR3 sequence reads: CASSPPPRGETQYF. CDR3 in DNA: TGTGCCAGCTCACCACCCCCCAGGGGAGAGACCCAGTACTTC.

The J gene is TRBJ1-4, the V gene TRBV3-1 (or the pseudogene TRBV3-2), with a possible D match to TRBD1 (6 bases). V lost 2 bases to trimming and J lost 5 bases, with 18 bases between them. This CDR3 contains 17 residues. CDR1 LGHDT and CDR2 YNNKEL come from the germline V gene (reference sequence). The CDR3 coding sequence is TGTGCCAGCAGCCAACGTGGGGCAGGGGCAAGAAATGAAAAACTGTTTTTT. Residues: CASSQRGAGARNEKLFF.

The rearrangement joins TRBV4-2 to TRBJ1-1; D remains ambiguous. There are 11 residues in the CDR3. The V and J ends lost 0 bases and 11 bases respectively, with 7 bases between them. CDR1 and CDR2 (germline): LGHNA, YNFKEQ. The CDR3 bases are TGTGCCAGCAGCCAAGACCTCAGGGCTTTCTTT. Its translation: CASSQDLRAFF.

This chain uses TRBV28 with TRBJ1-5, with TRBD1 matching 9 bases. V shed 5 bases, J shed 0 bases, and the junction held 5 bases outside the gene matches. Germline-derived CDR1 and CDR2 are MDHEN and SYDVKM. This CDR3 spans 16 amino acids. The CDR3 sequence: CASSTRQGVSNQPQHF. CDR3 nucleotides: TGTGCCAGCAGTACCAGACAGGGGGTTAGCAATCAGCCCCAGCATTTT.

The chain employs TRBV5-1 and TRBJ1-4; 10 nucleotides match TRBD1. The germline CDR1 and CDR2 sequences are SGHRS and YFSETQ. Germline trimming cut 4 bases from V and 5 bases from J; bases unmatched to any gene: 5. The CDR3 is made up of 15 amino acids. DNA of the CDR3: TGCGCCAGCAGCCTGGGACAGGGGCTAAATGAAAAACTGTTTTTT. This gives the protein CASSLGQGLNEKLFF.

The chain joins TRBV4-3 to TRBJ1-3; 11 nucleotides match TRBD1. This CDR3 is built from 16 residues. CDR1 and CDR2 (germline): LGHNA, YSLEER. With V trimmed by 1 base and J by 2 bases, 1 base remained unmatched. The CDR3 nucleotides read TGCGCCAGCAGCCAAGGGACAGGGGGCCCTGGAAACACCATATATTTT. Its protein is CASSQGTGGPGNTIYF.

The gene calls are TRBV7-8 and TRBJ1-5; D call uncertain. Germline V CDR1 and CDR2: SGHVS, FQNEAQ. The CDR3 is 14 amino acids. Deletions cut 3 bases from V and 4 bases from J, with 10 bases between. CDR3 nucleotide sequence: TGTGCCAGCAGCTTTCTGGAGGGTAATCAGCCCCAGCATTTT. Amino acids: CASSFLEGNQPQHF.

The chain couples TRBV7-3 to TRBJ1-6, with 11 bases fitting TRBD1. CDR1 SGHTA and CDR2 FQGTGA come from the germline V gene. The CDR3 contains 15 residues. J lost 6 bases, V lost 5 bases, and 3 bases had no gene match. CDR3: CASSRDRGANSPLHF. The CDR3 region has the DNA TGTGCCAGCAGCAGGGACAGGGGGGCTAATTCACCCCTCCACTTT.

This chain connects TRBV28 to TRBJ1-6, with D hard to call. V dropped 5 bases and J dropped 2 bases, with 7 bases sitting between them. Looked up from germline, CDR1 is MDHEN and CDR2 is SYDVKM. This CDR3 has 14 residues. DNA of the CDR3: TGTGCCAGCAGTGAGGGTGCCTATAATTCACCCCTCCACTTT. This translates into CASSEGAYNSPLHF.

In its sample, this clone was seen a few times. This chain links TRBV15 with TRBJ2-7; 11 bases are shared with TRBD2. V shed 0 bases and J 2 bases; nucleotides not matched to a gene: 6. The germline CDR1 and CDR2 sequences are LNHNV and YYDKDF (reference sequence). The CDR3 consists of 17 residues. CDR3 loop: CATSRDRGLAETYEQYF. CDR3 sequence (DNA): TGTGCCACCAGCAGAGACCGGGGACTAGCGGAAACCTACGAGCAGTACTTC.

J is TRBJ1-2 and V is TRBV19; 9 nucleotides align to TRBD1. The germline V gene encodes CDR1 LNHDA and CDR2 SQIVND (reference sequence). Trimming removed 4 bases from V and 8 bases from J; junction bases left unmatched: 5. The CDR3 covers 13 residues. The CDR3 nucleotides are TGTGCCAGTAGTACAAGGACAGGGGCCGGCTACACCTTC. Its translation: CASSTRTGAGYTF.

Of note for this clone: The same CDR3 arises from other DNA sequences in this sample as well. V usage is TRBV28 and J usage is TRBJ2-7; D gene unclear. Germline values: CDR1 MDHEN, CDR2 SYDVKM. Trimming took off 2 bases at V and 7 bases at J, with 6 bases between the two ends. The CDR3 runs to 11 residues. CDR3 in amino acids: CASSLQREQYF. The CDR3 nucleotides read TGTGCCAGCAGTTTACAACGGGAGCAGTACTTC.